This TCR beta chain was profiled in a study of T cells in Graves' hyperthyroidism and ophthalmopathy. The wider study: Peripheral blood draws took place at initial diagnosis, ahead of any treatment.

CDR1 and CDR2 (germline): MNHEY, SVGAGI. The V end was cut by 3 bases, the J end by 4 bases, with 15 bases between. The CDR3 is 15 amino acids. This clonotype was seen a handful of times. Its antigen is undetermined. Overall study results and limits: Before onset, by a median of approximately 6.8 months, the model predicted ophthalmopathy. Researchers found most expanded thyroid clonotypes above 0.001 in blood as well. Ophthalmopathy was separated from stable hyperthyroidism by a 13 V-J model.

Amplification of TCR beta CDR3 regions used RNA as the template. When the TCR CDR3 underwent first-round RT-PCR, the HTBI primer set was used. One entry per CDR3 protein, called by TCRdb with MiXCR from the multiplex PCR reads. The data show approximately 330,000 distinct CDR3 sequences, 15% to 20% seen once. Sequencing was done on a sample of blood. The V gene is TRBV6-5, the J gene TRBJ1-2; TRBD1 might be the D (5 bases). This sequence originates from a woman in her forties or fifties with Graves' hyperthyroidism. CDR3 loop: CASSYRTPSVYGYTF. Written as DNA, the CDR3 is TGTGCCAGCAGTTATCGGACACCATCGGTCTATGGCTACACCTTC.